The 9 T cell receptor beta chains presented below share a single source sample, sequenced in a study of T cell responses to AZD1222 COVID-19 vaccine. The protocol was immunoSEQ multiplex PCR, while the TCRdb copy is restricted to in-frame clones and leaves out a portion. The table includes tens of thousands of clones, approximately 81% detected once. The sequencing here drew on peripheral blood, taken on day 0 of AZD1222 vaccination. The source of these receptors is an adult in good health.

The chain carries TRBV4-2 and TRBJ1-5; D is uncertain. Trimming pared 1 base from V and 7 bases from J, leaving 17 bases between. The germline V gene encodes CDR1 LGHNA and CDR2 YNFKEQ. CDR3 length equals 16 residues. CDR3 sequence reads: CASSQGQVVNGQPQHF. CDR3 nucleotide sequence: TGTGCCAGCAGCCAAGGGCAGGTGGTAAATGGGCAGCCCCAGCATTTT.

This clone was seen a few times. The V call is TRBV5-1, the J call TRBJ1-1, with a possible D match to TRBD1 (5 bases). This CDR3 is 14 amino acids long. The V gene lost 0 bases and the J gene lost 0 bases, with 6 bases spanning the gap. Germline CDR1 SGHRS, CDR2 YFSETQ. The CDR3 DNA sequence: TGCGCCAGCAGCTTGGACAGGATGAACACTGAAGCTTTCTTT. Translation gives CASSLDRMNTEAFF.

This sequence joins TRBV10-3 and TRBJ1-2; TRBD1 matches 9 bases. V shed 6 bases, J shed 1 base, and the junction held 9 bases outside the gene matches. The germline V gene has CDR1 ENHRY and CDR2 SYGVKD. The CDR3 extends over 16 amino acids. CDR3 coding DNA: TGTGCCATCAGCCGACCCACAGGGGGCGTTAACTATGGCTACACCTTC. As protein: CAISRPTGGVNYGYTF.

This rearrangement joins TRBV19 to TRBJ1-2; a possible D gene is TRBD1 (6 bases). Trimming took off 7 bases at V and 2 bases at J, with 8 bases between the two ends. The CDR3 runs 12 residues. CDR1 and CDR2 (germline): LNHDA, SQIVND (reference sequence). The CDR3 sequence: CASTGENYGYTF. The CDR3, as DNA: TGTGCCAGTACAGGGGAGAACTATGGCTACACCTTC.

The CDR3 region has the DNA TGTGCCAGCAGTCATCCTACACCCCTCCACTTT. Translating gives CASSHPTPLHF. The chain employs TRBV6-5 and TRBJ1-6; D is uncertain. CDR1 is MNHEY and CDR2 is SVGAGI in the germline V gene. Trimming shortened V by 5 bases and J by 11 bases, and 7 bases separated the two germline ends. The CDR3 covers 11 residues.

V usage is TRBV7-2 and J usage is TRBJ1-6, with D unclear. The CDR3 loop spans 12 amino acids. Germline V CDR1 and CDR2: SGHTA, FQGNSA. V lost 5 bases and J lost 14, with 13 bases in between. The CDR3 is CASSQETRTLHF. In DNA, the CDR3 is TGTGCCAGCAGCCAAGAAACTCGGACCCTCCACTTT.

The rearrangement joins TRBV19 to TRBJ1-6, with no clear D. V was shortened by 4 bases and J by 3 bases, with 13 bases between the two germline ends. Germline V gives CDR1 LNHDA, CDR2 SQIVND (reference sequence). CDR3 size: 16 residues. The CDR3 loop reads CASSTPGLYYNSPLHF. CDR3 in DNA: TGTGCCAGTAGTACCCCCGGGCTTTACTATAATTCACCCCTCCACTTT.

In this sample, this clone turned up a few times. The rearrangement joins TRBV19 to TRBJ1-2; D is unclear. Trimming left V 6 bases short and J 0 bases short, with 14 bases between. The CDR3 totals 15 residues. The germline V gene has CDR1 LNHDA and CDR2 SQIVND (reference sequence). The CDR3 DNA reads TGTGCCAGTAGCCCTATCGAGGGAGCTAACTATGGCTACACCTTC. As protein: CASSPIEGANYGYTF.

In DNA form, the CDR3 reads TGTGCCAGCAGCTTTAACGGAATTCTCCTCCACTTT. This gives the protein CASSFNGILLHF. The rearrangement joins TRBV6-5 to TRBJ1-6, with no clear D. V gave up 6 bases and J gave up 15 bases, with 15 bases separating them. CDR1 is MNHEY, CDR2 SVGAGI, per germline. The CDR3 covers 12 residues.